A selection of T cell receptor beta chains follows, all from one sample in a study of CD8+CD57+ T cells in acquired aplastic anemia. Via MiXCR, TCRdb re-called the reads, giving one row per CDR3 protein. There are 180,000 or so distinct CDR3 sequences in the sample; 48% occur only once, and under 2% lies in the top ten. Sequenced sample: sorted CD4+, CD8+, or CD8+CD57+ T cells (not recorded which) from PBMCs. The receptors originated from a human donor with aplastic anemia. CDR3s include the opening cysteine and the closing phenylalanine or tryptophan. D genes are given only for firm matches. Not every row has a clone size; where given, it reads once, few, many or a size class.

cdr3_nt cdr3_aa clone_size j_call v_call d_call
TGCAGTGCCAGCACTACAGGGGGTGTTGGTGGACCCCTCCACTTT CSASTTGGVGGPLHF . TRBJ1-6 TRBV20-1 TRBD1
TGTGCCAGCAAGGCTGCCTACGAGCAGTACTTC CASKAAYEQYF . TRBJ2-7 TRBV2 .
TGTGCCAGTTCCGATGAGCGGGGCACAGATACGCAGTATTTT CASSDERGTDTQYF few TRBJ2-3 TRBV19 .
TGTGCCAGCAGCGCAAGACAGGGGAGCAGCACTGAAGCTTTCTTT CASSARQGSSTEAFF many TRBJ1-1 TRBV9 TRBD1
TGTGCCAGCAGCGTAGAGGTCCGCACAGATACGCAGTATTTT CASSVEVRTDTQYF . TRBJ2-3 TRBV9 .
TGTGCCAGCAGCTTAGCGGGACTAGCGGGGGTGGAGCAGTACTTC CASSLAGLAGVEQYF . TRBJ2-7 TRBV7-6 TRBD2
TGTGCCAGTAGTCCCAGGGGAGACACTGAAGCTTTCTTT CASSPRGDTEAFF once TRBJ1-1 TRBV19 .
TGCGCCAGCAGCCCAGACACCTACGAGCAGTACTTC CASSPDTYEQYF many TRBJ2-7 TRBV5-1 .
TGCAGTGCTAATTACCGACAGAGGCCCGATCAGCCCCAGCATTTT CSANYRQRPDQPQHF many TRBJ1-5 TRBV20-1 .
TGTGCCAGCAGCTTGGCCGGGACAGCCCTTAATGAGCAGTTCTTC CASSLAGTALNEQFF . TRBJ2-1 TRBV7-6 TRBD1
TGTGCCAGCAGTCTTCGGGACGGAAACTATGGCTACACCTTC CASSLRDGNYGYTF . TRBJ1-2 TRBV12-3/TRBV12-4 .
TGTGCCAGCAGCGTAGGAGGTCAGGACACAGATACGCAGTATTTT CASSVGGQDTDTQYF . TRBJ2-3 TRBV9 .
TGTGCCAGCAGCTTAGCGGGAGTTCAAGAGCAGTTCTTC CASSLAGVQEQFF . TRBJ2-1 TRBV7-6 .
TGTGCCAGCAGTTCTGACAGGGGACCATCCTACGAGCAGTACTTC CASSSDRGPSYEQYF many TRBJ2-7 TRBV27 TRBD1
TGCAGTGCTAGTGCCCCTCCGGACAGGAACCCCCTGGAGCAGTACTTC CSASAPPDRNPLEQYF . TRBJ2-7 TRBV20-1 TRBD1
TGTGCCAGCACCACTGGCCGGGGGAGCTCCTACGAGCAGTACTTC CASTTGRGSSYEQYF . TRBJ2-7 TRBV7-9 .
TGTGCCACCAGCAGAGACCAGACAGGGGCCTACGAGCAGTACTTC CATSRDQTGAYEQYF . TRBJ2-7 TRBV15 TRBD1
TGCAGTCCCGGAGGGCGGAGCTACACCTTC CSPGGRSYTF . TRBJ1-2 TRBV20-1 .
TGCGCCAGCAGTGAACCAGCTAACTATGGCTACACCTTC CASSEPANYGYTF . TRBJ1-2 TRBV10-2 .
TGTGCCAGCAGCTTACCCACCCGGACGTCCAGTTCCTACGAGCAGTACTTC CASSLPTRTSSSYEQYF . TRBJ2-7 TRBV7-8 .
TGTGCCATCAGTGGTTTGGGACTAGCGGTCACAGATACGCAGTATTTT CAISGLGLAVTDTQYF many TRBJ2-3 TRBV10-3 TRBD2
TGTGCCAGCAGCTTAGGGGGACTAGCGGGGGGCACAGATACGCAGTATTTT CASSLGGLAGGTDTQYF . TRBJ2-3 TRBV11-1 TRBD2
TGTGCCACCAGCAGAGACCAGGGATACTATGGCTACACCTTC CATSRDQGYYGYTF few TRBJ1-2 TRBV15 .
TGTGCCACCAGTGATCGGGACAGGGGGCGGACCGGGGAGCTGTTTTTT CATSDRDRGRTGELFF few TRBJ2-2 TRBV24-1 TRBD1
TGTGCCACCAGCATGGCGGGGGGCTACCAAGAGACCCAGTACTTC CATSMAGGYQETQYF . TRBJ2-5 TRBV15 TRBD2
TGTGCCAGCAGCCCCTCGGGGGGTCGTACAGATACGCAGTATTTT CASSPSGGRTDTQYF . TRBJ2-3 TRBV28 TRBD2
TGTGCCAGTAGTATCTCAGGGGGCGAAGACGAGCAGTACTTC CASSISGGEDEQYF many TRBJ2-7 TRBV19 TRBD1
TGTGCCACCAGTGATTCTCCCGCCTGGGGCACAGATACGCAGTATTTT CATSDSPAWGTDTQYF . TRBJ2-3 TRBV24-1 .
TGTGCCAGTAGTAGACCCGGGACATCGAACACTGAAGCTTTCTTT CASSRPGTSNTEAFF few TRBJ1-1 TRBV19 .
TGTGCCAGCAGCTTTTGGGGCAGGGGCTACACCTTC CASSFWGRGYTF . TRBJ1-2 TRBV5-4 .
TGTGCCAGCAGACCCGGGGTAGTCGATGAGCAGTTCTTC CASRPGVVDEQFF . TRBJ2-1 TRBV25-1 .
TGCGCCAGCAGCCAAGAGAGGACAGGAGGTGTAACCCTCCACTTT CASSQERTGGVTLHF . TRBJ1-6 TRBV4-1 TRBD1
TGTGCCAGCAGCGACCCGGACGCCAACGAGCAGTACTTC CASSDPDANEQYF . TRBJ2-7 TRBV9 .
TGTGCCAGCAGCTTATCTAACTACAAAAACATTCAGTACTTC CASSLSNYKNIQYF few TRBJ2-4 TRBV13 .
TGTGCCAGCAGCCCGGACAGTGCTTATGAAAAACTGTTTTTT CASSPDSAYEKLFF many TRBJ1-4 TRBV7-9 .
TGTGCCAGCAGCCAAACTTACGAGCAGTACTTC CASSQTYEQYF . TRBJ2-7 TRBV9 .
TGTGCCAGTAGTATAGATACTAACTATGGCTACACCTTC CASSIDTNYGYTF many TRBJ1-2 TRBV19 .
TGTGCCAGCAGCCTCGAAGGTAGAAACTCCTACGAGCAGTACTTC CASSLEGRNSYEQYF many TRBJ2-7 TRBV14 .
TGTGCCAGCAGAACAGAAGATACGCAGTATTTT CASRTEDTQYF . TRBJ2-3 TRBV12-3/TRBV12-4 .
TGTGCCAGCAGCTTAGTTCTAGCGGGCCTCACAGATACGCAGTATTTT CASSLVLAGLTDTQYF few TRBJ2-3 TRBV7-2 TRBD2